A single sample is the source of the 23 T cell receptor beta chains below, sequenced in a study of CD8 T cells in ankylosing spondylitis. TCRdb recomputed calls from the 5' RACE reads with MiXCR, one row per CDR3 protein. The repertoire holds a few hundred thousand distinct CDR3 sequences, with around 25% as singletons. The source material was blood, either unsorted or a sorted T cell fraction (not recorded which). These receptors were taken from a male donor with ankylosing spondylitis or in good health (not recorded which).

V is TRBV6-5 and J is TRBJ1-4; D is uncertain. Trimming removed 4 bases at V and 1 base at J, with 10 bases between. Per the germline V gene, CDR1 is MNHEY and CDR2 is SVGAGI. The CDR3 contains 15 residues. The CDR3 nucleotides are TGTGCCAGCAGTTCACGCGCGCGAACTAATGAAAAACTGTTTTTT. Its translation is CASSSRARTNEKLFF.

Many counts were recorded for this clonotype. V usage is TRBV10-3 and J usage is TRBJ2-1; 10 positions match TRBD2. Germline assignment: CDR1 ENHRY and CDR2 SYGVKD. Trimming cost V 7 bases and J 5 bases; bases outside gene matches: 11. CDR3 length: 16 residues. CDR3 amino acids: CAITAYLAGEDNEQFF. CDR3 DNA sequence: TGTGCCATCACGGCCTACCTAGCGGGGGAAGACAATGAGCAGTTCTTC.

This clonotype was observed many times. This rearrangement joins TRBV5-6 to TRBJ2-1; unclear D gene. Trimming cost V 6 bases and J 9 bases, with 19 bases left between them. This CDR3 is built from 14 residues. The V gene's germline CDR1 is SGHDT and CDR2 YYEEEE. CDR3 nucleotide sequence: TGTGCCAGCACCAACTACCACCGCTGGAGTGAGCAGTTCTTC. Protein sequence: CASTNYHRWSEQFF.

In this sample, this clonotype turned up many times. The rearrangement joins TRBV16 to TRBJ1-4; 10 bases agree with TRBD1. The trim removed 7 bases at V and 12 bases at J, leaving 8 bases unmatched. In germline, CDR1 is KGHSY, CDR2 FQNENV. The CDR3 totals 13 residues. CDR3 DNA: TGTGCCAGCAATAAGGGACAGGGGCGACAACTGTTTTTT. Translating gives CASNKGQGRQLFF.

The rearrangement uses TRBV12-3 or TRBV12-4 and TRBJ2-7, with D maybe TRBD2 (7 bases). The CDR3 covers 15 residues. V was shortened by 6 bases and J by 2 bases, with 17 bases between the two germline ends. The CDR3 here is CASSGNGGLPYEQYF. CDR3 nucleotide sequence: TGTGCCAGCAGCGGTAACGGGGGGCTTCCCTACGAGCAGTACTTC.

There are many counts of this clonotype. The chain links TRBV6-5 to TRBJ2-7; D gene uncertain. The V end was cut by 10 bases, the J end by 0 bases, with 10 bases between. There are 12 residues in the CDR3. Germline CDR1 and CDR2: MNHEY and SVGAGI. The CDR3 nucleotides read TGTGCCACCCTAAGCCCCTCCTACGAGCAGTACTTC. Protein product: CATLSPSYEQYF.

This sequence joins TRBV18 and TRBJ2-3; 7 bases are a match to TRBD1. CDR1 and CDR2 (germline): KGHSH, LQKENI. The CDR3 loop spans 13 amino acids. The trim removed 3 bases at V and 7 bases at J, leaving 4 bases unmatched. CDR3 sequence (DNA): TGTGCCAGCTCACCCGACAGGGTACATACGCAGTATTTT. Translation: CASSPDRVHTQYF. The full variable domain, completed using reference TRBV18 and TRBJ2-3, is NAGVMQNPRHLVRRRGQEARLRCSPMKGHSHVYWYRQLPEEGLKFMVYLQKENIIDESGMPKERFSAEFPKEGPSILRIQQVVRGDSAAYFCASSPDRVHTQYFGPGTRLTVL.

This clonotype was seen repeatedly, ten times or more. The rearrangement joins TRBV5-6 to TRBJ1-6; D is undetermined. The CDR3 loop spans 14 amino acids. From germline, CDR1 is SGHDT and CDR2 YYEEEE. Trimming stripped 0 bases from V and 6 bases from J, with 7 bases between. CDR3 sequence (DNA): TGTGCCAGCAGCTTGGAACAGAGTAATTCACCCCTCCACTTT. It yields the protein CASSLEQSNSPLHF. Full variable domain (remainder filled in from reference TRBV5-6 and TRBJ1-6): DAGVTQSPTHLIKTRGQQVTLRCSPKSGHDTVSWYQQALGQGPQFIFQYYEEEERQRGNFPDRFSGHQFPNYSSELNVNALLLGDSALYLCASSLEQSNSPLHFGNGTRLTVT.

V gene TRBV12-3 or TRBV12-4 combines with J gene TRBJ2-5; D not resolved. The germline V and J ends were trimmed by 5 bases and 5 bases, with 12 bases remaining between them. The CDR3 is 13 residues long. CDR3 in amino acids: CASSEGRWETQYF. The CDR3 DNA follows: TGTGCCAGCAGTGAAGGGCGGTGGGAGACCCAGTACTTC.

This clonotype was counted a single time. The chain combines TRBV6-2 or TRBV6-3 with TRBJ2-7, with 11 bases that match TRBD2. J gave up 0 bases and V 4 bases, and 2 bases lay outside the gene matches. Germline values: CDR1 MNHEY, CDR2 SVGEGT. This CDR3 contains 15 residues. DNA of the CDR3: TGTGCCAGCAGTTCACTAGCGGGGGTCTCCTACGAGCAGTACTTC. Its protein is CASSSLAGVSYEQYF.

This clonotype was observed at least ten times. The V call is TRBV6-4, the J call TRBJ1-6, with 8 bases lining up with TRBD1. The trim removed 7 bases at V and 7 bases at J, leaving 21 bases unmatched. The germline V gene has CDR1 MRHNA and CDR2 SNTAGT. This CDR3 is built from 19 residues. CDR3 protein: CASTPVVSSVQGANSPLHF. The CDR3 region has the DNA TGTGCCAGCACTCCCGTAGTTAGTTCCGTCCAGGGGGCGAATTCACCCCTCCACTTT.

The rearrangement uses TRBV7-6 and TRBJ2-7; tentatively, D is TRBD1 or TRBD2 (6 bases each). Trimming stripped 1 base from V and 5 bases from J, with 12 bases between. This CDR3 has 14 residues. Germline V CDR1 and CDR2: SGHVS, FNYEAQ. The CDR3 here is CASSLVGGNHEQYF. CDR3 nucleotide sequence: TGTGCCAGCAGCTTAGTAGGGGGGAACCACGAGCAGTACTTC. Together with reference TRBV7-6 and TRBJ2-7, the CDR3 gives the full variable domain: GAGVSQSPRYKVTKRGQDVALRCDPISGHVSLYWYRQALGQGPEFLTYFNYEAQQDKSGLPNDRFSAERPEGSISTLTIQRTEQRDSAMYRCASSLVGGNHEQYFGPGTRLTVT.

The chain employs TRBV7-9 and TRBJ2-1; 9 nucleotides match TRBD2. CDR1 and CDR2 (germline): SEHNR, FQNEAQ (reference sequence). V lost 5 bases to trimming and J lost 6 bases; unmatched junction nucleotides: 17. The length of the CDR3 is 18 residues. The CDR3 region has the DNA TGTGCCAGCAGCCCACGACACCGCTTGCGGGGGGGCCCCAATGAGCAGTTCTTC. Encoded protein: CASSPRHRLRGGPNEQFF.

The chain has TRBV9 and TRBJ2-1; 9 bases line up with TRBD1. Per germline, CDR1 SGDLS and CDR2 YYNGEE. J was trimmed by 4 bases and V by 5 bases; bases with no gene match: 7. The CDR3 extends over 15 amino acids. CDR3 nucleotides: TGTGCCAGCAGTGCCGCCGGGACAGGGTACAATGAGCAGTTCTTC. Its protein is CASSAAGTGYNEQFF.

This sequence joins TRBV7-8 and TRBJ2-2; D tentatively reads TRBD1 or TRBD2 (6 bases each). The V end lost 0 bases, the J end lost 3 bases, and 17 bases lay between the germline ends. The CDR3 is made up of 18 amino acids. Germline V gives CDR1 SGHVS, CDR2 FQNEAQ. CDR3 loop: CASSLAPGGGYDTGELFF. In nucleotides, the CDR3 is TGTGCCAGCAGCTTAGCCCCAGGAGGGGGATATGACACCGGGGAGCTGTTTTTT.

This clonotype was counted between two and nine times. The chain links TRBV4-2 to TRBJ2-1; 8 nucleotides line up with TRBD2. From germline, CDR1 is LGHNA and CDR2 YNFKEQ. CDR3 length equals 16 residues. With V trimmed by 3 bases and J by 2 bases, 6 bases remained unmatched. The CDR3 loop reads CASSQESGGAYNEQFF. The DNA of the CDR3 is TGTGCCAGCAGCCAGGAGAGCGGGGGCGCCTACAATGAGCAGTTCTTC.

This clonotype has at least ten counts. The rearrangement uses TRBV3-1 and TRBJ2-5; possible D gene TRBD2, 6 bases. V gave up 0 bases and J gave up 4 bases, with 12 bases separating them. The V gene's germline CDR1 is LGHDT and CDR2 YNNKEL (reference sequence). The CDR3 runs to 15 residues. Written as DNA, the CDR3 is TGTGCCAGCAGCCAAGATGCGGGGACCGGAGAGACCCAGTACTTC. It yields the protein CASSQDAGTGETQYF.

This clonotype was picked up a small number of times. The chain couples TRBV20-1 to TRBJ2-1; the match to TRBD2 covers 7 bases. The CDR3 extends over 17 amino acids. The V gene end was trimmed by 0 bases and the J gene end by 2 bases; junction bases not matched to a gene: 10. The V gene's germline CDR1 is DFQATT and CDR2 SNEGSKA (reference sequence). The CDR3 bases are TGCAGTGCTAGAGATCCCGCAGGCGCGGGGGCCTACAATGAGCAGTTCTTC. Translating gives CSARDPAGAGAYNEQFF.

This clonotype appeared many times. V gene TRBV20-1 combines with J gene TRBJ2-3; the D is unclear. V was trimmed by 3 bases and J by 2 bases, leaving 6 bases between them. The germline CDR1 and CDR2 sequences are DFQATT and SNEGSKA (reference sequence). The CDR3 totals 12 residues. In DNA form, the CDR3 reads TGCAGTGCTAGTCCAGACACAGATACGCAGTATTTT. Its protein product is CSASPDTDTQYF.

This clonotype was picked up one time. This chain joins TRBV10-3 and TRBJ2-7; no clear D gene. Germline CDR1 ENHRY, CDR2 SYGVKD. The CDR3 sequence is 13 residues long. Trimming took off 0 bases at V and 9 bases at J, with 12 bases between the two ends. This CDR3 reads CAISESSESGQYF. In nucleotides, the CDR3 is TGTGCCATCAGTGAGTCATCGGAGTCAGGGCAGTACTTC.

This clonotype appeared a few times. The chain couples TRBV19 to TRBJ2-6; D may be TRBD2 (6 bases). Looked up from germline, CDR1 is LNHDA and CDR2 is SQIVND (reference sequence). The CDR3 is 17 amino acids. With 8 bases removed from V and 3 bases from J, the gap between germline ends came to 20 bases. The CDR3 DNA is TGTGCCAGTTCGATCCGGACACCCGGGGGTGGGGCCAACGTCCTGACTTTC. Amino acids: CASSIRTPGGGANVLTF.

This clonotype was recorded at least ten times. V is TRBV20-1 and J is TRBJ2-5; 7 nucleotides agree with TRBD2. The CDR3 length is 13 residues. The germline V gene encodes CDR1 DFQATT and CDR2 SNEGSKA (reference sequence). J was trimmed by 1 base and V by 7 bases; bases with no gene match: 6. In DNA, the CDR3 is TGCAGTGTGTTAAGCGGGGCCCAAGAGACCCAGTACTTC. Translation gives CSVLSGAQETQYF.

A few counts support this clonotype. The J gene is TRBJ2-2, the V gene TRBV20-1, with D possibly matching TRBD1 (6 bases). The CDR3 is 15 residues long. V lost 0 bases and J 1 base, leaving 9 bases between the germline ends. In germline, CDR1 is DFQATT, CDR2 SNEGSKA (reference sequence). The chain's CDR3 is CSARDGRGNTGELFF. The CDR3 DNA is TGCAGTGCTAGAGACGGCAGGGGGAACACCGGGGAGCTGTTTTTT.